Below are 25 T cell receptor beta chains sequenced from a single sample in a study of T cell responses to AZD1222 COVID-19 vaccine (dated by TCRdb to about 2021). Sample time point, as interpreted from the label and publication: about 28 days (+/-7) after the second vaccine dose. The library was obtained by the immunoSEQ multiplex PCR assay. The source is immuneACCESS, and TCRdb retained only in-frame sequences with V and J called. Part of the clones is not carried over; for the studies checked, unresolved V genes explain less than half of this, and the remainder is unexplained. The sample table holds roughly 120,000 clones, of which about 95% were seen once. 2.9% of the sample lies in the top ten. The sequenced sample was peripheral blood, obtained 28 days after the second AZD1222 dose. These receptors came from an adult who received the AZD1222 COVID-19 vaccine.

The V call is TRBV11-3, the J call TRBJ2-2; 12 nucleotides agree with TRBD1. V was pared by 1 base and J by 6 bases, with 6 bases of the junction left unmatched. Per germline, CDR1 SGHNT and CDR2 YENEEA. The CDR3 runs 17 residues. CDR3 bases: TGTGCCAGCAGCTTAGTATCGGGACAGGGGGCCGCCGGGGAGCTGTTTTTT. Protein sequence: CASSLVSGQGAAGELFF.

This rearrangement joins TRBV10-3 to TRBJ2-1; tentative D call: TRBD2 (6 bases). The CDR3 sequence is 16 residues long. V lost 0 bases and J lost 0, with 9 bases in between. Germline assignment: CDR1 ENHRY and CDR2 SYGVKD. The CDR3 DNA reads TGTGCCATCAGTGAGTCTAGCGGAAGCTCCTACAATGAGCAGTTCTTC. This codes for CAISESSGSSYNEQFF.

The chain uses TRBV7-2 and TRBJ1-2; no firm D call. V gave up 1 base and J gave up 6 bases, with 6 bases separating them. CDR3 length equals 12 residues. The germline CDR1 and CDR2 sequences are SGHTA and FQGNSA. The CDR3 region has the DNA TGTGCCAGCAGCTTAGGAGGTAATGGCTACACCTTC. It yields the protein CASSLGGNGYTF.

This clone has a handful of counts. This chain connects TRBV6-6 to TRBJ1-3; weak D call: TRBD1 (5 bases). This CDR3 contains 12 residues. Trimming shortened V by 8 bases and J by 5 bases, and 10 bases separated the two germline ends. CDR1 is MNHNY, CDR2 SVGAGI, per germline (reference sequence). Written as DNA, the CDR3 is TGTGCCAGCGGGGCAGCTAGAAACACCATATATTTT. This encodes CASGAARNTIYF.

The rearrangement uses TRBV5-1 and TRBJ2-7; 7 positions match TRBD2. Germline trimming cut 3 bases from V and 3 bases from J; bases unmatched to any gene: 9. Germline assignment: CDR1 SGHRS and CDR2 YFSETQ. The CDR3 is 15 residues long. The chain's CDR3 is CASSSLAGIDYEQYF. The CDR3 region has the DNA TGCGCCAGCAGCTCCTTAGCGGGCATCGACTACGAGCAGTACTTC.

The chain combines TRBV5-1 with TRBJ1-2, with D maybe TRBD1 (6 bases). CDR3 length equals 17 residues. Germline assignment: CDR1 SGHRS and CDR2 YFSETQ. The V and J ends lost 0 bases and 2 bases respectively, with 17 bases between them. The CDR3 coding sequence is TGCGCCAGCAGCTTGGGGACAGACGCAAGATTCAACTATGGCTACACCTTC. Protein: CASSLGTDARFNYGYTF.

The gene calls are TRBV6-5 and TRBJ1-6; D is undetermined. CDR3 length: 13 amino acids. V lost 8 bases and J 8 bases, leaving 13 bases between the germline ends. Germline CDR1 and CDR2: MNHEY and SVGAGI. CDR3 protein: CASAGVTDSPLHF. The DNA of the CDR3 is TGTGCCAGCGCCGGGGTGACCGATTCACCCCTCCACTTT.

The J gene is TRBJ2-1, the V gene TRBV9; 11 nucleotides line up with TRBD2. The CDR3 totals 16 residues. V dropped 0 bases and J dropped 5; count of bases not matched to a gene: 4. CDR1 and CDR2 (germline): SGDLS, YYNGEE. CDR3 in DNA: TGTGCCAGCAGCGTAGTGGGACTAGCGGAGAACAATGAGCAGTTCTTC. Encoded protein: CASSVVGLAENNEQFF.

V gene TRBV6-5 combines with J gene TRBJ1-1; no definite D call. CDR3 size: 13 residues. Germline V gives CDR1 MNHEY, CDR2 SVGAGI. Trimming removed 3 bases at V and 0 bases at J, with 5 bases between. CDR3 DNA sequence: TGTGCCAGCAGTTATGAACTGAACACTGAAGCTTTCTTT. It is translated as CASSYELNTEAFF.

The CDR3 reads CASRSDRGRETQYF. The CDR3, as DNA: TGTGCCAGTAGGTCGGACAGGGGGCGAGAGACCCAGTACTTC. The chain employs TRBV19 and TRBJ2-5; 11 positions match TRBD1. This CDR3 is built from 14 residues. Germline values: CDR1 LNHDA, CDR2 SQIVND (reference sequence). V lost 6 bases to trimming and J lost 4 bases; unmatched junction nucleotides: 4.

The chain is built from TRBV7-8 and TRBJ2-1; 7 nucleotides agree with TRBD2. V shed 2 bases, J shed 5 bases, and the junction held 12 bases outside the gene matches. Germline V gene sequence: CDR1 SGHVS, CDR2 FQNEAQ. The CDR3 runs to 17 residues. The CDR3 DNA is TGTGCCAGCAGCTTAACCGGGACTACCCCAACCCACAATGAGCAGTTCTTC. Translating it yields CASSLTGTTPTHNEQFF.

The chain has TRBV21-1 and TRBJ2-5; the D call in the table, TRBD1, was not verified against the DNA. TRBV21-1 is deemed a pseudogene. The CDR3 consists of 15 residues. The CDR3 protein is CASSNEGGKLETQYF. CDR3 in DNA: TGTGCCAGCAGCAATGAAGGGGGAAAGTTGGAGACCCAGTACTTC.

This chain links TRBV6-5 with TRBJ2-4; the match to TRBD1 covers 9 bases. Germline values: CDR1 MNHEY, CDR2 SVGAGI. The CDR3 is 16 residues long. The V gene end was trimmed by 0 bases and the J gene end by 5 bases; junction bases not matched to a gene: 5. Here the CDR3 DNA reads TGTGCCAGCAGTTACTCCGGAACAGGGGGCCAAAACATTCAGTACTTC. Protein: CASSYSGTGGQNIQYF.

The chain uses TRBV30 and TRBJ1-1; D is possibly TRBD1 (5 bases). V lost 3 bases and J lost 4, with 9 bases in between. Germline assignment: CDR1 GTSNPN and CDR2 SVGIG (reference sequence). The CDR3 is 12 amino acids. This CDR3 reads CAWRGGATEAFF. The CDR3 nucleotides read TGTGCCTGGAGAGGAGGGGCCACTGAAGCTTTCTTT.

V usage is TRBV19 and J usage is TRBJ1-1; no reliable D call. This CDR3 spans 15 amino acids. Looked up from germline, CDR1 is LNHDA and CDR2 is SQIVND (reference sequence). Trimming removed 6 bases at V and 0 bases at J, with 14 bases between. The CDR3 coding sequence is TGTGCCAGTAGGGGCATTGGCAGCCTGAACACTGAAGCTTTCTTT. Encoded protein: CASRGIGSLNTEAFF.

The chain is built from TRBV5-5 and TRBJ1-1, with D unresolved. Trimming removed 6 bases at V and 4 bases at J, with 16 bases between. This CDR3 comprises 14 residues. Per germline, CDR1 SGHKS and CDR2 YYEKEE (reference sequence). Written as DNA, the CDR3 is TGTGCCAGCAACTCAGGCTCCGTGAGCACTGAAGCTTTCTTT. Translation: CASNSGSVSTEAFF. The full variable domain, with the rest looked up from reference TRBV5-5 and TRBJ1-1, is DAGVTQSPTHLIKTRGQQVTLRCSPISGHKSVSWYQQVLGQGPQFIFQYYEKEERGRGNFPDRFSARQFPNYSSELNVNALLLGDSALYLCASNSGSVSTEAFFGQGTRLTVV.

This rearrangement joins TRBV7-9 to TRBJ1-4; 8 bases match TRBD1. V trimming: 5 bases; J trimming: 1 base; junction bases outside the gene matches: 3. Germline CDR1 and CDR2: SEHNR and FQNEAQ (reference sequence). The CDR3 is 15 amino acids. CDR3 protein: CASSPGQGTNEKLFF. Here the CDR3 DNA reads TGTGCCAGCAGCCCCGGACAGGGAACTAATGAAAAACTGTTTTTT.

CDR3 coding DNA: TGTGCCAGCAGTGCCGATGGGAATAGCAATCAGCCCCAGCATTTT. This translates into CASSADGNSNQPQHF. The J gene is TRBJ1-5, the V gene TRBV2; the D is unclear. The V end was cut by 4 bases, the J end by 0 bases, with 10 bases between. The CDR3 length is 15 residues. Germline assignment: CDR1 SNHLY and CDR2 FYNNEI.

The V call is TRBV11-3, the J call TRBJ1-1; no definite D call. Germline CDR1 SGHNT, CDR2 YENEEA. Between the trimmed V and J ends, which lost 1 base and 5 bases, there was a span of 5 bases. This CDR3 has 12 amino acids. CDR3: CASSLGVTEAFF. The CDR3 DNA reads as TGTGCCAGCAGCTTAGGGGTTACTGAAGCTTTCTTT. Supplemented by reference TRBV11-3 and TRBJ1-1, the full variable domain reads EAGVVQSPRYKIIEKKQPVAFWCNPISGHNTLYWYLQNLGQGPELLIRYENEEAVDDSQLPKDRFSAERLKGVDSTLKIQPAELGDSAVYLCASSLGVTEAFFGQGTRLTVV.

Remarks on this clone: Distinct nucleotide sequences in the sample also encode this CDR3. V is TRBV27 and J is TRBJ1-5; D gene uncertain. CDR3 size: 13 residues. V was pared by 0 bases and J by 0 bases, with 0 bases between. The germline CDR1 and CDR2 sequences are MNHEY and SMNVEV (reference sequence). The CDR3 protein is CASSLSSNQPQHF. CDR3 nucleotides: TGTGCCAGCAGTTTATCTAGCAATCAGCCCCAGCATTTT.

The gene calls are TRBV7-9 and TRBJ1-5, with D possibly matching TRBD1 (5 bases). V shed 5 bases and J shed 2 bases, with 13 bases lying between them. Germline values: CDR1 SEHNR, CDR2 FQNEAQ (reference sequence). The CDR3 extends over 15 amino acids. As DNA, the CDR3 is TGTGCCAGCAGCCCCCTAACAGGTGGCAATCAGCCCCAGCATTTT. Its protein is CASSPLTGGNQPQHF.

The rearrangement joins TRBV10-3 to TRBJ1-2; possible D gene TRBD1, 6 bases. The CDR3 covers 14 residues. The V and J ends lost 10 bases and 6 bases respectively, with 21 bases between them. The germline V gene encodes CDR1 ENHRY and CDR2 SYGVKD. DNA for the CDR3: TGTGCCACTTACCGTCAGGGGTGGGGAAATGGCTACACCTTC. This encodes CATYRQGWGNGYTF.

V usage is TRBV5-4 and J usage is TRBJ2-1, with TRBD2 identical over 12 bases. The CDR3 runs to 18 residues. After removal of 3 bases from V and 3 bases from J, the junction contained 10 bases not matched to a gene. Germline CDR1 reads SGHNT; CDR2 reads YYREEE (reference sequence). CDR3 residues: CASSWGSPGLAGYNEQFF. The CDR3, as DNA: TGTGCCAGCAGCTGGGGTTCCCCGGGACTAGCGGGCTACAATGAGCAGTTCTTC.

CDR3 bases: TGCAGTGCTCAGGAGAGCTATGGCTACACCTTC. Translation: CSAQESYGYTF. The rearrangement joins TRBV20-1 to TRBJ1-2; D ambiguous. The length of the CDR3 is 11 residues. V lost 5 bases and J 4 bases, leaving 8 bases between the germline ends. CDR1 DFQATT and CDR2 SNEGSKA come from the germline V gene (reference sequence).

CDR3 bases: TGTGCCAGCACCTCCAGCGGGAGTTCGGGGGAGCAGTACTTC. This translates into CASTSSGSSGEQYF. The rearrangement links TRBV11-3 to TRBJ2-7; 8 bases agree with TRBD2. The V gene's germline CDR1 is SGHNT and CDR2 YENEEA. The CDR3 is 14 residues long. The V gene end was trimmed by 7 bases and the J gene end by 7 bases; junction bases not matched to a gene: 12.